What follows are 10 T cell receptor beta chains derived from one specimen sequenced in a study of cytomegalovirus exposure and HLA in healthy donors listed by TCRdb under 2017. Library method: the immunoSEQ multiplex PCR assay. This is the immuneACCESS table as TCRdb keeps it, with only in-frame sequences that have V and J called. A part of the clones is gone; compared with another copy, unresolved V genes explain less than half, and the rest is unexplained. The sample contains more than 250,000 clones, approximately 86% of them found a single time. The ten largest clonotypes hold roughly 1.2% of the sample. The sample consisted of PBMCs. These receptors all stem from a woman aged 25 to 39 in good health and CMV-seropositive.

J is TRBJ1-5 and V is TRBV5-8, with D hard to call. Germline CDR1 reads SGHTS; CDR2 reads YDEGEE. Trimming left V 5 bases short and J 5 bases short, with 14 bases between. CDR3 size: 14 residues. The CDR3 loop is CASSKGSGYQPQHF. DNA of the CDR3: TGTGCCAGCAGTAAGGGTAGCGGCTATCAGCCCCAGCATTTT.

CDR3 region: CASSQDAQQTGAFF. CDR3 nucleotide sequence: TGCGCCAGCAGCCAAGACGCCCAGCAAACAGGAGCTTTCTTT. This chain connects TRBV4-3 to TRBJ1-1; a weak D match, TRBD1 (5 bases). The CDR3 covers 14 residues. V shed 0 bases and J shed 10 bases, with 15 bases lying between them. Germline values: CDR1 LGHNA, CDR2 YSLEER.

The genes are TRBV28 and TRBJ1-1; TRBD1 matches at 8 bases. V lost 7 bases, J lost 6 bases, and 16 bases stayed unmatched. CDR1 is MDHEN and CDR2 is SYDVKM in the germline V gene. There are 16 residues in the CDR3. The CDR3 loop reads CASNPRTGRIAAEAFF. For the CDR3, the DNA is TGTGCCAGCAACCCGCGGACAGGGAGGATTGCAGCTGAAGCTTTCTTT.

The rearrangement uses TRBV6-1 and TRBJ1-5; D gene ambiguous. The CDR3 covers 16 residues. The ends were cut back, 4 bases at V and 1 base at J, with 14 bases in the middle. The V gene's germline CDR1 is MNHNS and CDR2 SASEGT. For the CDR3, the DNA is TGTGCCAGCAGTGTTTACGAGGGCTCGAGCAATCAGCCCCAGCATTTT. It specifies CASSVYEGSSNQPQHF.

The rearrangement links TRBV25-1 to TRBJ2-5, with TRBD2 identical over 12 bases. CDR3 length: 16 residues. Losses at the gene ends were 6 bases for V and 0 bases for J; bases not matched to a gene: 5. The germline CDR1 and CDR2 sequences are MGHDK and SYGVNS. This chain's CDR3 is CASSPRLAGDQETQYF. CDR3 DNA sequence: TGTGCCAGCAGCCCCCGACTAGCGGGAGACCAAGAGACCCAGTACTTC.

The chain recombines TRBV7-3 with TRBJ1-6; TRBD1 matches at 7 bases. With V trimmed by 4 bases and J by 7 bases, 4 bases remained unmatched. Looked up from germline, CDR1 is SGHTA and CDR2 is FQGTGA. The CDR3 sequence is 14 residues long. The CDR3 nucleotides read TGTGCCAGCAGCTCTGGGACAGAAAATTCACCCCTCCACTTT. Its translation: CASSSGTENSPLHF.

The CDR3 nucleotides are TGTGCCAGCAGGGTGTCCGGTGATACGCAGTATTTT. It specifies CASRVSGDTQYF. J is TRBJ2-3 and V is TRBV28, with D unresolved. This CDR3 has 12 residues. The germline V gene encodes CDR1 MDHEN and CDR2 SYDVKM. The ends were cut back, 6 bases at V and 6 bases at J, with 10 bases in the middle.

V usage is TRBV27 and J usage is TRBJ2-1; 14 bases agree with TRBD2. This CDR3 is 16 amino acids long. The junction had 3 bases not matched to a gene; V was cut back by 5 bases and J by 3 bases. The V gene's germline CDR1 is MNHEY and CDR2 SMNVEV (reference sequence). The DNA of the CDR3 is TGTGCCAGCAGTCGGACTAGCGGGAGGCTCTACAATGAGCAGTTCTTC. Its protein product is CASSRTSGRLYNEQFF.

This chain joins TRBV29-1 and TRBJ1-1, with 7 bases lining up with TRBD1. Germline loops: CDR1 SQVTM, CDR2 ANQGSEA. Germline trimming cut 0 bases from V and 5 bases from J; bases unmatched to any gene: 3. The CDR3 totals 13 residues. This CDR3 is CSVEDEDRTEAFF. The CDR3 DNA follows: TGCAGCGTTGAAGATGAGGACAGGACTGAAGCTTTCTTT. The complete variable domain, with remaining parts taken from reference TRBV29-1 and TRBJ1-1, reads SAVISQKPSRDICQRGTSLTIQCQVDSQVTMMFWYRQQPGQSLTLIATANQGSEATYESGFVIDKFPISRPNLTFSTLTVSNMSPEDSSIYLCSVEDEDRTEAFFGQGTRLTVV.

This chain links TRBV4-2 with TRBJ2-4, with 8 bases that match TRBD1. J gave up 1 base and V 1 base, and 3 bases lay outside the gene matches. The CDR3 is 16 amino acids. CDR1 and CDR2 from the germline V gene are LGHNA and YNFKEQ. This chain's CDR3 is CASSQGRQGAKNIQYF. CDR3 sequence (DNA): TGTGCCAGCAGCCAAGGTCGACAGGGGGCCAAAAACATTCAGTACTTC.